A single TCR beta chain is shown here with its context. Its antigen is as yet unknown. This sample is part of a study of OX40 agonist ivuxolimab in advanced cancers. Study-level information: Of the participants, approximately 44% had some prior anti-PD-1, anti-PD-L1 or anti-CTLA-4 therapy, which was allowed. Three patients showed partial responses: one hepatocellular carcinoma and two cutaneous melanoma cases. Study observations and caveats: At 0.1 to 3.0 mg/kg, clonal expansion of CD4+ and CD8+ blood T cells had occurred by week 6.

The ends lost 10 bases at V and 5 bases at J; junction bases unmatched: 10. CDR3 length equals 14 residues. From germline, CDR1 is SNHLY and CDR2 FYNNEI. The protocol was immunoSEQ multiplex PCR, while the TCRdb copy is restricted to in-frame clones and leaves out a portion. The sample shows about 60,000 clones, around 84% of them seen only once. The sequence came from an adult with an advanced solid tumor such as melanoma, head and neck, liver or kidney cancer. The gene calls are TRBV2 and TRBJ1-5; 8 nucleotides line up with TRBD1. The source material was CD4+ or CD8+ T cells sorted from blood, sampled in a trial of the OX40 agonist ivuxolimab. CDR3 DNA: TGTGCCACCCAGCGGGACAGGCGGGATCAGCCCCAGCATTTT. Translating gives CATQRDRRDQPQHF.